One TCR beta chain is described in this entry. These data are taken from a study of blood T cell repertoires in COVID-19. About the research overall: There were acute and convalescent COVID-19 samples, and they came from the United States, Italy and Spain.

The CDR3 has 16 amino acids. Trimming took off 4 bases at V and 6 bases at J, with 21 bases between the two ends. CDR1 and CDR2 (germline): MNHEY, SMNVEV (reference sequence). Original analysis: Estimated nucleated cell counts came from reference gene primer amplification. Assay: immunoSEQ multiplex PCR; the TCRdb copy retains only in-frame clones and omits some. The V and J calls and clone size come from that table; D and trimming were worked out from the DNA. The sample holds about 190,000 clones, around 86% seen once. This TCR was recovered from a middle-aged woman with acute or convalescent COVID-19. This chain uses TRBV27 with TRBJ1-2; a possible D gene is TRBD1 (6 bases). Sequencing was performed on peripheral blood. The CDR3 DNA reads TGTGCCAGCAGTTCAGCCGGGACATACTGGTCGCATGGCTACACCTTC. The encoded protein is CASSSAGTYWSHGYTF.